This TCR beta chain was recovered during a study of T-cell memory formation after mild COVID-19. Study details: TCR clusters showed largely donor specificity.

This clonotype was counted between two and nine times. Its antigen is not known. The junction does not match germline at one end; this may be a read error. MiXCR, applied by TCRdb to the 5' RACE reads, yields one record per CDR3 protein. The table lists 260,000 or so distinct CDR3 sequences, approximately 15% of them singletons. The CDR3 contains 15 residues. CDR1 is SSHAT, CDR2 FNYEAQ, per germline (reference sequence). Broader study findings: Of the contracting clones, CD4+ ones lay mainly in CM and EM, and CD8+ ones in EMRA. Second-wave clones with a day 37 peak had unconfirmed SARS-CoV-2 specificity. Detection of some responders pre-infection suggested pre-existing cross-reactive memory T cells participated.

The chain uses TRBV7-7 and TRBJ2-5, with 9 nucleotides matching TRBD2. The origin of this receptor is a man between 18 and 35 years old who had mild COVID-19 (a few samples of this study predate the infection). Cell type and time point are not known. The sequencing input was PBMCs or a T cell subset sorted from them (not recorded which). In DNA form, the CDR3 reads TGTGCTAGCAGCTTGGGACTAGCTCGGGCGGAGACCCAGTACTTC. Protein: CASSLGLARAETQYF.